Each of the 30 T cell receptor beta chains below was sequenced from the same sample in a study of T cell changes during pregnancy in multiple sclerosis. Measured with immunoSEQ multiplex PCR; TCRdb has only the in-frame clones, and not every one. In the table there are about 13,000 clones, around 90% of which are singletons. This material consisted of CD8+ T cells from peripheral blood mononuclear cells, taken after pregnancy. The receptors derive from a female donor in good health, enrolled as a control in a pregnancy study.

This clone was picked up a small number of times. V and J are TRBV29-1 and TRBJ1-1, with D hard to call. The CDR3 is 12 amino acids. Germline CDR1 SQVTM, CDR2 ANQGSEA. Trimming stripped 7 bases from V and 3 bases from J, with 12 bases between. The CDR3 spells CSARVSDTEAFF. The CDR3 DNA reads TGCAGCGCTCGGGTTTCGGACACTGAAGCTTTCTTT.

The chain recombines TRBV19 with TRBJ2-7; the match to TRBD2 covers 10 bases. Trimming took 4 bases from V and 0 from J; bases not matched to a gene: 3. CDR1 and CDR2 from the germline V gene are LNHDA and SQIVND (reference sequence). The CDR3 loop spans 15 amino acids. CDR3 DNA sequence: TGTGCCAGTAGTACCCTAGCGGGGGACTCCTACGAGCAGTACTTC. This gives the protein CASSTLAGDSYEQYF.

CDR3 amino acids: CASSPSWTSMNTEAFF. The CDR3, as DNA: TGCGCCAGCAGCCCCTCCTGGACATCCATGAACACTGAAGCTTTCTTT. This chain uses TRBV4-1 with TRBJ1-1, with D possibly TRBD1 on 5 matching bases. Germline V lookup: CDR1 MGHRA, CDR2 YSYEKL. V shed 4 bases and J shed 0 bases, with 15 bases lying between them. The CDR3 covers 16 residues.

With regard to this clone: The sample contains more than one DNA sequence encoding this CDR3. This chain links TRBV4-1 with TRBJ1-5; perhaps TRBD1 as D (6 bases). The CDR3 is 15 amino acids. Trimming took 4 bases from V and 2 from J, leaving 12 bases between them. CDR1 and CDR2 (germline): MGHRA, YSYEKL. CDR3 sequence: CASSLLQGRNQPQHF. As DNA, the CDR3 is TGCGCCAGCAGCCTCTTACAGGGTCGCAATCAGCCCCAGCATTTT.

The chain combines TRBV4-1 with TRBJ1-5, with 9 bases fitting TRBD1. The CDR3 has 17 residues. J lost 8 bases, V lost 0 bases, and 11 bases had no gene match. Germline V lookup: CDR1 MGHRA, CDR2 YSYEKL. The CDR3 region has the DNA TGCGCCAGCAGCCAAGATCAGGACAGGGGAGTGGGTGAGCCCCAGCATTTT. Amino acids: CASSQDQDRGVGEPQHF.

V is TRBV4-3 and J is TRBJ2-3; 8 bases align to TRBD2. From germline, CDR1 is LGHNA and CDR2 YSLEER. The CDR3 loop spans 16 amino acids. V was pared by 0 bases and J by 4 bases, with 6 bases of the junction left unmatched. CDR3 bases: TGCGCCAGCAGCCAAGATTTCGGGAGGGCCGCAGATACGCAGTATTTT. Protein product: CASSQDFGRAADTQYF.

The rearrangement links TRBV29-1 to TRBJ1-5; D is unclear. The germline V gene encodes CDR1 SQVTM and CDR2 ANQGSEA. The V end was cut by 7 bases, the J end by 0 bases, with 13 bases between. CDR3 length: 14 amino acids. CDR3 residues: CSGMGDHSNQPQHF. CDR3 DNA sequence: TGCAGCGGGATGGGCGACCATAGCAATCAGCCCCAGCATTTT.

The sample holds one count of this clone. The V gene is TRBV29-1, the J gene TRBJ2-1; TRBD2 matches at 8 bases. The length of the CDR3 is 13 residues. Germline V gene sequence: CDR1 SQVTM, CDR2 ANQGSEA. V shed 4 bases and J 6 bases; nucleotides not matched to a gene: 5. Written as DNA, the CDR3 is TGCAGCGTTGCGGGAGGGGTCTCCAATGAGCAGTTCTTC. Protein sequence: CSVAGGVSNEQFF.

The rearrangement uses TRBV28 and TRBJ2-1; 9 bases align to TRBD1. The CDR3 runs 13 residues. Germline V CDR1 and CDR2: MDHEN, SYDVKM. V was pared by 6 bases and J by 10 bases, with 7 bases of the junction left unmatched. The CDR3 bases are TGTGCCAGCAGGGGGACAGGGTCGGAAGAGCAGTTCTTC. It codes for CASRGTGSEEQFF.

This clone has a handful of counts. The chain carries TRBV5-1 and TRBJ2-1, with TRBD1 identical over 11 bases. V gave up 0 bases and J gave up 9 bases; unmatched junction bases: 2. The CDR3 is 14 residues long. Looked up from germline, CDR1 is SGHRS and CDR2 is YFSETQ. The CDR3 coding sequence is TGCGCCAGCAGCTTGGGGGGACAGGGGGGTGAGCAGTTCTTC. Its translation: CASSLGGQGGEQFF.

The chain links TRBV10-2 to TRBJ1-5; 7 nucleotides line up with TRBD1. Germline V gene lookup returns CDR1 WSHSY and CDR2 SAAADI. V gave up 2 bases and J gave up 15 bases; unmatched junction bases: 7. This CDR3 contains 12 residues. CDR3 DNA sequence: TGCGCCAGCAGTGAGATAATGGCAGGGGGGCATTTT. It codes for CASSEIMAGGHF.

V gene TRBV5-4 combines with J gene TRBJ1-1, with D perhaps TRBD1 (6 bases). V lost 7 bases and J lost 0, with 13 bases in between. Germline V gene data show CDR1 as SGHNT and CDR2 as YYREEE (reference sequence). The CDR3 sequence is 14 residues long. The CDR3 DNA follows: TGTGCCAGCCGAGCAGGGGCGGTGAACACTGAAGCTTTCTTT. The encoded protein is CASRAGAVNTEAFF.

This clone counts as medium-sized. The chain recombines TRBV4-2 with TRBJ2-3; 11 bases fit TRBD2. The CDR3 extends over 15 amino acids. Germline CDR1 and CDR2: LGHNA and YNFKEQ. Trimming took 0 bases from V and 4 from J; bases not matched to a gene: 0. CDR3 coding DNA: TGTGCCAGCAGCCAAGATAGCGGGGGGGCAGATACGCAGTATTTT. Translation: CASSQDSGGADTQYF.

The chain combines TRBV7-9 with TRBJ2-7, with 7 bases aligning to TRBD1. V lost 4 bases and J lost 0; bases outside the gene matches: 12. Germline V lookup: CDR1 SEHNR, CDR2 FQNEAQ (reference sequence). This CDR3 contains 17 residues. The CDR3 loop is CASSSTAGTASSYEQYF. The CDR3 DNA sequence: TGTGCCAGCAGCTCAACGGCCGGGACAGCATCCTCCTACGAGCAGTACTTC.

This chain links TRBV27 with TRBJ2-3; D remains ambiguous. CDR1 and CDR2 from the germline V gene are MNHEY and SMNVEV (reference sequence). V gave up 2 bases and J gave up 6 bases, with 3 bases separating them. This CDR3 has 11 amino acids. The CDR3 region is CASSLGDTQYF. Written as DNA, the CDR3 is TGTGCCAGCAGTTTAGGCGATACGCAGTATTTT.

V is TRBV29-1 and J is TRBJ1-2; D perhaps matches TRBD1 (5 bases). The ends were cut back, 6 bases at V and 3 bases at J, with 14 bases in the middle. Germline CDR1 reads SQVTM; CDR2 reads ANQGSEA. The CDR3 sequence is 13 residues long. CDR3 bases: TGCAGCGTGCCAGGGATCTCGCACTATGGCTACACCTTC. Its translation is CSVPGISHYGYTF.

The chain uses TRBV27 and TRBJ2-7, with D possibly being TRBD1 (6 bases). The CDR3 is 17 residues long. Germline CDR1 reads MNHEY; CDR2 reads SMNVEV (reference sequence). The ends were cut back, 6 bases at V and 1 base at J, with 22 bases in the middle. The CDR3 spells CASRPNRDTLNSYEQYF. The CDR3 DNA follows: TGTGCCAGCAGACCTAACCGGGACACCTTAAATTCCTACGAGCAGTACTTC.

V usage is TRBV4-1 and J usage is TRBJ2-5; D may be TRBD2 (7 bases). This CDR3 is built from 16 residues. Germline V gives CDR1 MGHRA, CDR2 YSYEKL. V was clipped by 2 bases and J by 0 bases, with 13 bases between them. The CDR3 loop is CASSQIRGAYQETQYF. The CDR3 region has the DNA TGCGCCAGCAGCCAAATCCGGGGGGCCTACCAAGAGACCCAGTACTTC.

This clone occurred a few times. The J gene is TRBJ1-5, the V gene TRBV19; D is unresolved. Between the trimmed V and J ends, which lost 1 base and 0 bases, there was a span of 13 bases. The CDR3 sequence is 17 residues long. Looked up from germline, CDR1 is LNHDA and CDR2 is SQIVND (reference sequence). This chain's CDR3 is CASSIASPFYSNQPQHF. The CDR3, as DNA: TGTGCCAGTAGTATAGCTTCCCCGTTCTATAGCAATCAGCCCCAGCATTTT.

The genes are TRBV6-6 and TRBJ2-5; possibly TRBD2 for D (6 bases). With 10 bases removed from V and 2 bases from J, the gap between germline ends came to 17 bases. The germline V gene encodes CDR1 MNHNY and CDR2 SVGAGI (reference sequence). The CDR3 is made up of 14 amino acids. CDR3 bases: TGTGCCACGGCTAGCGTTACTCATCAAGAGACCCAGTACTTC. Amino acids: CATASVTHQETQYF.

The chain combines TRBV6-1 with TRBJ2-3, with D hard to call. Germline V gene sequence: CDR1 MNHNS, CDR2 SASEGT. CDR3 length: 14 residues. V lost 2 bases and J lost 8, with 14 bases in between. CDR3 residues: CASSEIGSLATQYF. The CDR3 coding sequence is TGTGCCAGCAGTGAAATTGGTAGCTTGGCTACGCAGTATTTT.

In this sample, this clone turned up a few times. The chain uses TRBV7-9 and TRBJ2-3; 7 positions match TRBD2. The CDR3 runs 14 residues. V gave up 5 bases and J gave up 3 bases; unmatched junction bases: 5. The germline gives CDR1 SEHNR, CDR2 FQNEAQ (reference sequence). The CDR3 sequence: CASSLGLGTDTQYF. For the CDR3, the DNA is TGTGCCAGCAGCCTCGGACTAGGAACAGATACGCAGTATTTT.

The V gene is TRBV27, the J gene TRBJ1-4, with TRBD1 as a possible D gene (5 bases). V lost 5 bases and J 4 bases, leaving 14 bases between the germline ends. CDR1 is MNHEY, CDR2 SMNVEV, per germline (reference sequence). The CDR3 length is 15 residues. DNA of the CDR3: TGTGCCAGCAGTCACCAGGCGGGGCTTAATGAAAAACTGTTTTTT. Translating gives CASSHQAGLNEKLFF.

In nucleotides, the CDR3 is TGTGCCAGCACCAACGGACAGGGTAACACTGAAGCTTTCTTT. Translated: CASTNGQGNTEAFF. The J gene is TRBJ1-1, the V gene TRBV7-2, with TRBD1 identical over 8 bases. V gave up 7 bases and J gave up 2 bases; unmatched junction bases: 6. The CDR3 consists of 14 residues. Per the germline V gene, CDR1 is SGHTA and CDR2 is FQGNSA.

V gene TRBV7-2 combines with J gene TRBJ1-2, with 9 bases lining up with TRBD1. CDR3 size: 15 residues. V trimming: 0 bases; J trimming: 4 bases; junction bases outside the gene matches: 3. Germline-derived CDR1 and CDR2 are SGHTA and FQGNSA. CDR3 bases: TGTGCCAGCAGCTTAGCACCGGACAGGGGCTATGGCTACACCTTC. Amino acids: CASSLAPDRGYGYTF.

This chain links TRBV9 with TRBJ1-1; D possibly corresponds to TRBD1 (5 bases). Germline V lookup: CDR1 SGDLS, CDR2 YYNGEE. V was trimmed by 7 bases and J by 1 base, leaving 11 bases between them. The CDR3 is made up of 13 amino acids. CDR3 DNA: TGTGCCAGCGGGGGGTTCGGGAACACTGAAGCTTTCTTT. Translation: CASGGFGNTEAFF.

In its sample, this clone is medium-sized (0.01 to 0.1%). Here the CDR3 DNA reads TGTGCCAGCAGCTTAGGAGCGGGGGTCAACAATGAGCAGTTCTTC. Protein sequence: CASSLGAGVNNEQFF. The V and J genes are TRBV11-2 and TRBJ2-1; TRBD2 aligns across 8 bases. This CDR3 comprises 15 residues. CDR1 SGHAT and CDR2 FQNNGV come from the germline V gene. V gave up 1 base and J gave up 5 bases; unmatched junction bases: 4.

CDR3 amino acids: CASSRGTGSYEQYF. As DNA, the CDR3 is TGCGCCAGCAGCCGAGGGACCGGGAGCTACGAGCAGTACTTC. V gene TRBV4-3 combines with J gene TRBJ2-7; perhaps TRBD2 as D (6 bases). Germline loops: CDR1 LGHNA, CDR2 YSLEER. Between the trimmed V and J ends, which lost 4 bases and 3 bases, there was a span of 13 bases. The CDR3 is 14 residues long.

Note on this clone: Germline and junction disagree at one end, which may indicate a read error. This chain uses TRBV4-3 with TRBJ2-7, with a weak D call TRBD1 (6 bases). CDR1 is LGHNA and CDR2 is YSLEER in the germline V gene. The CDR3 extends over 16 amino acids. CDR3 in amino acids: CASSQDTGTPSDEQYF. CDR3 DNA sequence: TGCGCCAGCAGCCAAGACACCGGGACACCCTCCGACGAGCAGTACTTC.

The chain links TRBV27 to TRBJ1-2; TRBD1 matches 8 bases. CDR1 is MNHEY, CDR2 SMNVEV, per germline (reference sequence). V dropped 5 bases and J dropped 5; count of bases not matched to a gene: 13. The CDR3 is made up of 16 amino acids. CDR3 region: CASSTLDRGPSYGYTF. CDR3 coding DNA: TGTGCCAGCAGTACCCTAGACAGGGGCCCCTCATATGGCTACACCTTC.